This TCR beta chain was sequenced during a study of blood T cell repertoires in COVID-19. Whole-study context: Researchers got acute and convalescent COVID-19 samples from the United States, Italy and Spain. Sources were T cells, B-cell-depleted T cells, or PBMCs; the material itself was cDNA or gDNA.

The V segment lost 1 base and the J segment 5 bases; nucleotides outside the gene matches: 13. CDR3 length: 18 residues. Germline V gives CDR1 KGHSH, CDR2 LQKENI. In the original processing: The assay estimated nucleated cells by amplifying reference gene primers. Clones were sequenced by immunoSEQ multiplex PCR, and TCRdb holds only the in-frame ones, with some missing. V and J calls and clone size are those listed in that table; D and trimming were worked out from the DNA. This table has about 130,000 clones, less than 90% appearing once. The receptor was derived from a man older than 75 with active or convalescent COVID-19. This sequence joins TRBV18 and TRBJ2-5, with 10 bases identical to TRBD2. Input material: peripheral blood. The CDR3 loop reads CASSPLSGLAVGGETQYF. DNA of the CDR3: TGTGCCAGCTCACCACTTTCCGGACTAGCGGTGGGTGGTGAGACCCAGTACTTC.